This is a list of T cell receptor beta chains from one sample in a study of T-cell reconstitution after alpha-beta-depleted transplantation in children. From the PCR reads, TCRdb called clonotypes with MiXCR, one entry per CDR3 protein. The sample has 800,000 to 1,000,000 distinct CDR3 sequences; less than 30% are singletons. Sequenced material: PBMCs, mostly from graft donor cells, taken 360 days after TCRalphabeta/CD19-depleted stem cell transplant. Receptors originate from a boy under two years old who had a stem cell transplant for SCID, so the T cells may come from the graft donor. CDR3s include the opening cysteine and the closing phenylalanine or tryptophan.

TRBV5-1 | CASSAFNRALLTTDTQYF
TRBV20-1 | CSAKQGASTDTQYF
TRBV10-2 | CASSEGGLAGGPRTGELFF
TRBV19 | CASSIDREGNNEQFF
TRBV4-2 | CASSQERPSVTEAFF
TRBV7-7 | CASSPGQAAGYEQYF
TRBV2 | CASSPLSRLAGSTDTQYF
TRBV29-1 | CSVDRGSYNEQFF
TRBV6-2/TRBV6-3 | CASNKVFEPLHF
TRBV14 | CASSVGWEAQETQYF
TRBV7-9 | CASSFTKGNTEAFF
TRBV12-3/TRBV12-4 | CASSLFPPGASTDTQYF
TRBV28 | CASSLTGPLGEKLFF
TRBV20-1 | CSAREIGGLAGSRGLNEQFF
TRBV29-1 | CSVARGGPSSYNEQFF
TRBV7-9 | CASSPASGLAANEQFF
TRBV27 | CASSLPNRGGNEQFF
TRBV12-3/TRBV12-4 | CASSWEGTGGVKNIQYF
TRBV7-7 | CASSLRPAMGETQYF
TRBV5-1 | CASSLQPGVTYNEQFF
TRBV28 | CASTLSQGSYNEQFF
TRBV4-1 | CASSQWVSSDTQYF
TRBV12-3/TRBV12-4 | CASSLTQGAHEKLFF
TRBV6-5 | CASSYSRTTYEQYF
TRBV27 | CASSPQGLPGANVLTF
TRBV6-2/TRBV6-3 | CASSPLAGTTDTQYF
TRBV27 | CASSPLSGGAREQFF
TRBV5-6 | CASSLLGTGTATDTQYF
TRBV3-1 | CASSQGTGMGQETQYF
TRBV27 | CASSQNWGLLAGVTNEQFF
TRBV7-9 | CASSYQGGLNTEAFF
TRBV20-1 | CSARDGRQGARNQPQHF
TRBV12-3/TRBV12-4 | CASSPPRGDTQYF
TRBV12-3/TRBV12-4 | CASSAPGQEPSGANVLTF
TRBV12-3/TRBV12-4 | CASRPLESETQYF
TRBV3-1 | CASSPHYQGAGETYEQYF
TRBV5-1 | CASSLAQGVRTDTQYF
TRBV7-2 | CASSLAPVEQYF
TRBV7-7 | CASSPGTGINEQFF
TRBV13 | CASSLAAGAYEQYF
TRBV7-9 | CASSFSGEADTQYF
TRBV6-2/TRBV6-3 | CASSYGRTLEAFF